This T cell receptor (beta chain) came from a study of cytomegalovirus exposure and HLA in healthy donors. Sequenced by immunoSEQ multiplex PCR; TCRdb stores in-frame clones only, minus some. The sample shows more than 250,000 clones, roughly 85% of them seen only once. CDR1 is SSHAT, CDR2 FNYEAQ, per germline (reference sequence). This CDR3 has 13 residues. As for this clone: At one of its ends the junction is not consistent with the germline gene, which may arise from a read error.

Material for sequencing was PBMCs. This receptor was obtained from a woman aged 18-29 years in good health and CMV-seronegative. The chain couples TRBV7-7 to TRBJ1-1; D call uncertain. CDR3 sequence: CASSLGEGTEAFF. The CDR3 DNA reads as TGTGCTAGCAGCTTAGGAGAGGGCACTGAAGCTTTCTTT.